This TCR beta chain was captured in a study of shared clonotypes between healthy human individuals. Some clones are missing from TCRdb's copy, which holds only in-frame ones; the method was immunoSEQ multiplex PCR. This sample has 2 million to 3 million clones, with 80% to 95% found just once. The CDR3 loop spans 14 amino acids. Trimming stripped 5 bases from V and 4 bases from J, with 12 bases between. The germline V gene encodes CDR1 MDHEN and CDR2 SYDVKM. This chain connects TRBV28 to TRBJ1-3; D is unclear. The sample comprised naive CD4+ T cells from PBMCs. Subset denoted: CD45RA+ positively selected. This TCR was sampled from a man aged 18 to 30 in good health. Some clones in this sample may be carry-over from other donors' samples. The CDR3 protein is CASSPRWQGNTIYF. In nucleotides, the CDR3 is TGTGCCAGCAGTCCGCGGTGGCAAGGAAACACCATATATTTT.